This paragraph reports one T cell receptor beta chain. As yet, its antigen is unknown. One junction end does not reproduce the germline sequence, and a read error may be involved. This specimen comes from a study of spatial heterogeneity in lung cancer. As for the study in general: For the average unique TCR and UMI combination, more than nine occurrences appeared in raw reads. The study, taken as a whole, reports: TCRs found ubiquitously expanded in tumor appeared in blood more at resection than at follow-up.

The CDR3 has 15 amino acids. Germline-derived CDR1 and CDR2 are SEHNR and FQNEAQ (reference sequence). Time point of the sample: blood at routine non-recurrence follow-up after resection. Researchers sequenced whole RNA taken from tumor, nontumor lung or frozen PBMC without sorting. TCRdb recomputed calls from the 5' RACE reads with MiXCR, one row per CDR3 protein. The sample lists 72,000 or so distinct CDR3 sequences; less than 9.5% were seen once. The sequence came from a female donor with early-stage non-small cell lung cancer. The V call is TRBV7-9, the J call TRBJ2-1; 8 bases align to TRBD2. Sequencing used PBMCs, obtained at follow-up. The CDR3 DNA follows: TGTGCCAACAGCTTCACTAGCGGAGGTTACAATGAGCAGTTCTTC. Protein: CANSFTSGGYNEQFF. The variable domain in full, completed from reference TRBV7-9 and TRBJ2-1, reads DTGVSQNPRHKITKRGQNVTFRCDPISEHNRLYWYRQTLGQGPEFLTYFQNEAQLEKSRLLSDRFSAERPKGSFSTLEIQRTEQGDSAMYLCANSFTSGGYNEQFFGPGTRLTVL.